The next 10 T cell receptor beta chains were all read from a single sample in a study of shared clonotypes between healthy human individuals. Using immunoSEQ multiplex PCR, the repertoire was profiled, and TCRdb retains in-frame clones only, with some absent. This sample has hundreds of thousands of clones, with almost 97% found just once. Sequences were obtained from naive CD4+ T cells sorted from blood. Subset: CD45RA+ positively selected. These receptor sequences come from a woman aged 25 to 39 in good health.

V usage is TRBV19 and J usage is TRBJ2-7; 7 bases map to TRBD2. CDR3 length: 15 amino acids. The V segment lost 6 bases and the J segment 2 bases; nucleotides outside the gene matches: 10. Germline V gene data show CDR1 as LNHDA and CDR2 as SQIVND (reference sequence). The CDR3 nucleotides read TGTGCCAGTAGCCCGGGGGGTCTAGCGGCCTACGAGCAGTACTTC. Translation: CASSPGGLAAYEQYF. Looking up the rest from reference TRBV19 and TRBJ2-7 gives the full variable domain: DGGITQSPKYLFRKEGQNVTLSCEQNLNHDAMYWYRQDPGQGLRLIYYSQIVNDFQKGDIAEGYSVSREKKESFPLTVTSAQKNPTAFYLCASSPGGLAAYEQYFGPGTRLTVT.

CDR3 region: CASSTDLLKGNNEQFF. CDR3 coding DNA: TGTGCCAGCAGCACTGACCTCTTAAAGGGGAACAATGAGCAGTTCTTC. V usage is TRBV21-1 and J usage is TRBJ2-1; the table's D call of TRBD1 was not tested on the DNA. TRBV21-1 is flagged as a pseudogene. CDR3 size: 16 residues.

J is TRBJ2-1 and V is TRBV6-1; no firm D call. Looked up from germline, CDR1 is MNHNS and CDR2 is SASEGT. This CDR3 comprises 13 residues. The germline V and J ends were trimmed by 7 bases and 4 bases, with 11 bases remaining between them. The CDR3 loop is CASIRTPYNEQFF. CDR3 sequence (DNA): TGTGCCAGCATTAGGACCCCTTACAATGAGCAGTTCTTC.

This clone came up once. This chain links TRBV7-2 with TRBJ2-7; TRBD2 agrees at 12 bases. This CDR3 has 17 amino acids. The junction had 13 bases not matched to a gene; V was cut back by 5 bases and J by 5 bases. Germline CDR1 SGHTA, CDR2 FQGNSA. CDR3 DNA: TGTGCCAGCAGCAAACCAAGGACTAGCGGGACAGGGAACGAGCAGTACTTC. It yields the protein CASSKPRTSGTGNEQYF.

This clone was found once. CDR3 coding DNA: TGCGCCAGCAGCTTGGCCGGCAGGTCTGGAAACACCATATATTTT. It specifies CASSLAGRSGNTIYF. The chain uses TRBV5-1 and TRBJ1-3; D gene uncertain. The CDR3 covers 15 residues. Per the germline V gene, CDR1 is SGHRS and CDR2 is YFSETQ. Trimming cost V 0 bases and J 1 base, with 8 bases left between them.

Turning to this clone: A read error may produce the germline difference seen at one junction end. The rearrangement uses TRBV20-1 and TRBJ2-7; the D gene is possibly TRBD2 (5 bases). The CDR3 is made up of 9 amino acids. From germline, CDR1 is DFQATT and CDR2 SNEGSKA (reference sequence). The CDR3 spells CSARGTSTF. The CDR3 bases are TGCAGTGCTAGAGGGACTTCCACTTTC.

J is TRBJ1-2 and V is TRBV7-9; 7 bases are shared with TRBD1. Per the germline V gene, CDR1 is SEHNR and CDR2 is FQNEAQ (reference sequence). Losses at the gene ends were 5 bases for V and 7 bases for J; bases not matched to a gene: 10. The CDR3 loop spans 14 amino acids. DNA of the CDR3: TGTGCCAGCAGCCCGGACCTATGGGACAGTGGCTACACCTTC. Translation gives CASSPDLWDSGYTF.

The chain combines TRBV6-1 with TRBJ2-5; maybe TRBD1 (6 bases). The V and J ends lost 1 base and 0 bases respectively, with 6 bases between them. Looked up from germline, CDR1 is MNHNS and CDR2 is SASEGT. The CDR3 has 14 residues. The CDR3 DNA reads TGTGCCAGCAGTGAAGGACAGGACCAAGAGACCCAGTACTTC. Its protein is CASSEGQDQETQYF.

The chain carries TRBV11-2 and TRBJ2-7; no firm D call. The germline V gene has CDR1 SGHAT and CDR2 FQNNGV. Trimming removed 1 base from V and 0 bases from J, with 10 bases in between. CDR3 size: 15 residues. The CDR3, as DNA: TGTGCCAGCAGCTTAGGGGTGATTCACTCCTACGAGCAGTACTTC. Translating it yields CASSLGVIHSYEQYF.

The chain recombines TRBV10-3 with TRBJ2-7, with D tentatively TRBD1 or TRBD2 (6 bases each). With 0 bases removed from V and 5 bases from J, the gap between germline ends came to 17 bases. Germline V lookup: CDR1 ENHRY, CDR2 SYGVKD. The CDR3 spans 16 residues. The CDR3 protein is CAISESSGGGRDEQYF. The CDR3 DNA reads TGTGCCATCAGTGAGTCGAGCGGAGGGGGACGCGACGAGCAGTACTTC.